The entry that follows covers one TCR beta chain sequence. What it binds is unknown. These data originate in a study of blood T cell dynamics during melanoma immunotherapy. Study at large: Metastatic melanoma patients received first-line pembrolizumab or nivolumab plus ipilimumab.

Sequencing used immunoSEQ multiplex PCR; TCRdb keeps in-frame clones, though not all of them. Here the sample spans thousands of clones, approximately 96% being singletons. The V and J ends lost 2 bases and 7 bases respectively, with 15 bases between them. The CDR3 length is 14 residues. Germline lookup yields CDR1 SEHNR and CDR2 FQNEAQ (reference sequence). Time point denoted: week 3, after first cycle of checkpoint inhibitor. One draw preceded checkpoint blockade; another followed its first cycle at week 3. Overall study findings and caveats: Cell-free DNA CDR3 sequences most resembled the immune-effector CD8+ subset, which was also most clonal.

The rearrangement uses TRBV7-9 and TRBJ2-7, with a possible D match to TRBD2 (6 bases). The specimen was effector memory CD8+ T cells from blood, collected from a patient treated with checkpoint blockade. This clonotype was sampled from a human donor with melanoma. The CDR3 loop reads CASSLIQVGGEQYF. CDR3 in DNA: TGTGCCAGCAGCTTAATCCAGGTAGGAGGGGAGCAGTACTTC.